This paragraph reports one T cell receptor (beta chain). Its cognate antigen is unknown. The record originates from a study of Graves' ophthalmopathy and Graves' hyperthyroidism. General study results and limits: This model predicted ophthalmopathy progression (sensitivity 60% to 71%, specificity about 72%). Also, most clonotypes expanded in the thyroid above 0.001 frequency appeared in blood.

RNA served as the template for amplifying TCR beta CDR3 regions. First-round RT-PCR with HTBI primers preceded a second-round multiplex PCR. TCRdb analysed the multiplex PCR reads with MiXCR anew, one entry per CDR3 protein. This sample has roughly 1.1 million distinct CDR3 sequences, with less than 45% found just once. Among the hyperthyroidism patients, all were newly diagnosed, aged 18 to 65, with under 2 months' duration. Enrollment excluded any patients with other autoimmune diseases, uncontrolled infections, pregnancy or lactation. Germline V gene sequence: CDR1 ENHRY, CDR2 SYGVKD. This CDR3 has 15 amino acids. Trimming took 4 bases from V and 6 from J; bases not matched to a gene: 2.

The clonotype comes from an adult man with Graves' hyperthyroidism. This chain connects TRBV10-3 to TRBJ1-6, with TRBD1 matching over 11 bases. The specimen was peripheral blood or thyroid tissue (not recorded which). CDR3 region: CAISADRGLNSPLHF. The DNA of the CDR3 is TGTGCCATCAGTGCGGACAGGGGGCTTAATTCACCCCTCCACTTT.